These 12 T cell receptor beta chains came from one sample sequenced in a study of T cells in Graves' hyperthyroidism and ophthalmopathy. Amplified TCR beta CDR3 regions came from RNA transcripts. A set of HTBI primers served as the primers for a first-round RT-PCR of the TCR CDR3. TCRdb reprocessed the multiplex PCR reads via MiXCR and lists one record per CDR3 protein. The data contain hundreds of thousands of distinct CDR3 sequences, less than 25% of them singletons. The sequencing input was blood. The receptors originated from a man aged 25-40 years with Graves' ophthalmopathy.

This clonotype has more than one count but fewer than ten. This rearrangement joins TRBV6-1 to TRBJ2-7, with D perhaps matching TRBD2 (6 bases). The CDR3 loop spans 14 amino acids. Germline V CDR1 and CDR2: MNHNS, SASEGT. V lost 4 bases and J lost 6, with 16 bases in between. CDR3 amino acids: CASSGDWRNLEQYF. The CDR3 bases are TGTGCCAGCAGTGGGGACTGGAGGAACCTCGAGCAGTACTTC.

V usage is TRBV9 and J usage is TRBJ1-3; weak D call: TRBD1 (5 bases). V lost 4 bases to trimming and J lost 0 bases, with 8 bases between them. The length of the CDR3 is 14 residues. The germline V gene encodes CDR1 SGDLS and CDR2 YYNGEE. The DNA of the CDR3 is TGTGCCAGCAGCCGGGACCCCTCTGGAAACACCATATATTTT. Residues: CASSRDPSGNTIYF.

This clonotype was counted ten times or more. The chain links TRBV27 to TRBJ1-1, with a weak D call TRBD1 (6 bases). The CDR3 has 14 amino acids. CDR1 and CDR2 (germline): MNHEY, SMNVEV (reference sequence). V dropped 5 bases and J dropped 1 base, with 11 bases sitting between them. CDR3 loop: CASSTPTGNTEAFF. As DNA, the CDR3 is TGTGCCAGCAGTACCCCGACAGGGAACACTGAAGCTTTCTTT.

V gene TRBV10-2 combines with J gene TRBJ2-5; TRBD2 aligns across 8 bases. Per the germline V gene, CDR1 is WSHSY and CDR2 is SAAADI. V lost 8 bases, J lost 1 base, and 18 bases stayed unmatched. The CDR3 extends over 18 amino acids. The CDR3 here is CASSRGASGRPTQETQYF. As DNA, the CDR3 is TGCGCCAGCTCCCGAGGGGCTAGCGGGCGGCCTACCCAAGAGACCCAGTACTTC.

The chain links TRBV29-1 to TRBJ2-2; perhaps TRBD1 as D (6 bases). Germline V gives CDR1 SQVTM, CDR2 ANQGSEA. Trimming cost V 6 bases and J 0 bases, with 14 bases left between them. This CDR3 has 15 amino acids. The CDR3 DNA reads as TGCAGCGTAGCATCAAGGGGGACGAACACCGGGGAGCTGTTTTTT. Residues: CSVASRGTNTGELFF.

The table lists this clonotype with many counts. The CDR3 region is CASSLPGDRGAREQYF. CDR3 DNA: TGTGCCAGCAGCTTACCCGGGGACAGGGGAGCGCGGGAGCAGTACTTC. The V gene is TRBV7-9, the J gene TRBJ2-7; TRBD1 matches 10 bases. Germline V gives CDR1 SEHNR, CDR2 FQNEAQ (reference sequence). Losses at the gene ends were 2 bases for V and 7 bases for J; bases not matched to a gene: 11. The CDR3 covers 16 residues.

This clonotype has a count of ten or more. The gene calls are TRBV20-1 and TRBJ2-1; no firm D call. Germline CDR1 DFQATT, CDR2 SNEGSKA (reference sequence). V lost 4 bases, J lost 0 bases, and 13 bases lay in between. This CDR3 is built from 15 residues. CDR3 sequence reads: CSAISPISSYNEQFF. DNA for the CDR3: TGCAGTGCTATCTCCCCTATTAGCTCCTACAATGAGCAGTTCTTC.

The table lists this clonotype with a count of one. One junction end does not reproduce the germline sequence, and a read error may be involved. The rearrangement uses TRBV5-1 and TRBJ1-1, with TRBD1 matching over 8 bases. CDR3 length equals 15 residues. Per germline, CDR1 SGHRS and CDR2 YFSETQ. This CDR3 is CASSSTGGANTGAFF. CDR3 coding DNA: TGCGCCAGCAGCTCAACAGGGGGGGCGAACACTGGAGCTTTCTTT.

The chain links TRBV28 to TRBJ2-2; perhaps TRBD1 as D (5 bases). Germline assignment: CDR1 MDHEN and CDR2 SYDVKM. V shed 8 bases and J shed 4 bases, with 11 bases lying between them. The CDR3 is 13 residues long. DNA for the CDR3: TGTGCCAGCGACAGTCTCGGCACCGGGGAGCTGTTTTTT. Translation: CASDSLGTGELFF.

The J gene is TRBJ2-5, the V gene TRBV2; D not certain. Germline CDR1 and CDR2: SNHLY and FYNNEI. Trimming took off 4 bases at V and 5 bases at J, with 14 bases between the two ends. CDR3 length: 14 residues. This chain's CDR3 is CASSGAVVGETQYF. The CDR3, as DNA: TGTGCCAGCAGTGGGGCGGTAGTCGGGGAGACCCAGTACTTC.

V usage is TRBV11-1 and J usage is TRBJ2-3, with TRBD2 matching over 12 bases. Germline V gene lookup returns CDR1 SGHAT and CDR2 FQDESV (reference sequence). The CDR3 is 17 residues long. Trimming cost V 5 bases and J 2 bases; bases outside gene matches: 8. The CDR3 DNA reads TGTGCCAGCAGCCCCCGACTAGCGGGAGCCTACACAGATACGCAGTATTTT. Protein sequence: CASSPRLAGAYTDTQYF.

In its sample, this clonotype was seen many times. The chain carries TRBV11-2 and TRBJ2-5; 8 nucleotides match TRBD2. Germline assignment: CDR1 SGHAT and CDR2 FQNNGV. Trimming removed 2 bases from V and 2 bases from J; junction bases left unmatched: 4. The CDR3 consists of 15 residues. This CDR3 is CASSLREGDQETQYF. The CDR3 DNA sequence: TGTGCCAGCAGCTTACGGGAGGGTGATCAAGAGACCCAGTACTTC.